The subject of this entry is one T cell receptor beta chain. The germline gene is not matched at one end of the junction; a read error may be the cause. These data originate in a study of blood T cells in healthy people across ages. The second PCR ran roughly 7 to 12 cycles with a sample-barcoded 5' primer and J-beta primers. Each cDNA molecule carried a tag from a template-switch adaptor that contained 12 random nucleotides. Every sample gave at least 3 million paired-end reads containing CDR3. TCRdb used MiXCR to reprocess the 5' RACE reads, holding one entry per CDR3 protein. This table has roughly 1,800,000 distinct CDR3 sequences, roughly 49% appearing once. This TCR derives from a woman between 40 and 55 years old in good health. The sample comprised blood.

The CDR3 nucleotides read TGTGCCAGCAGCCAAGATCGTGGCAGGGGGCGAGAGACTCAGTACTTC. Translation gives CASSQDRGRGRETQYF. The rearrangement uses TRBV3-1 and TRBJ2-5, with TRBD1 identical over 8 bases. The germline V gene encodes CDR1 LGHDT and CDR2 YNNKEL (reference sequence). This CDR3 has 16 residues.